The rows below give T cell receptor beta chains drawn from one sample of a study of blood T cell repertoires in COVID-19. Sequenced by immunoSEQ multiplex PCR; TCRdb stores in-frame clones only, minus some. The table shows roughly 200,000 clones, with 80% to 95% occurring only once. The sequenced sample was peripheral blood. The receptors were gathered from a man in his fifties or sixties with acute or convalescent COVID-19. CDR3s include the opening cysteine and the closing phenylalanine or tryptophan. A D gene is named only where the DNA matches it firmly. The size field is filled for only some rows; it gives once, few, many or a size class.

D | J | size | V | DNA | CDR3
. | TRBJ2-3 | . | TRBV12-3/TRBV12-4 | TGTGCCAGCAGTTTACTACGCACAGATACGCAGTATTTT | CASSLLRTDTQYF
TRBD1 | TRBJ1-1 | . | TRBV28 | TGTGCCAGCAGTGGTCGGACAGGGGGCGCGACGTATGAAGCTTTCTTT | CASSGRTGGATYEAFF
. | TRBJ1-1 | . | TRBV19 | TGTGCCAGTAGGCGTCTGTTCCCGACAGGCACTGAAGCTTTCTTT | CASRRLFPTGTEAFF
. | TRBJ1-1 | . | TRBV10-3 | TGTGCCATCAGTGAGATCGCCAGGGGAAACACTGAAGCTTTCTTT | CAISEIARGNTEAFF
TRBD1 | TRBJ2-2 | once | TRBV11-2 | TGTGCCAGCAGCCCCGGGGACAGGCGCCTTACCTCGAACACCGGGGAGCTGTTTTTT | CASSPGDRRLTSNTGELFF
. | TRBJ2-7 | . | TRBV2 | TGTGCCAGCAATCTCGCGGGAGAGGAGGCGGGGGCTCAGTACTTC | CASNLAGEEAGAQYF
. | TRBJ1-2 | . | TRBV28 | TGTGCCAGCAGTTTACGGGGGGCTCCAACCTATGGCTACACCTTC | CASSLRGAPTYGYTF
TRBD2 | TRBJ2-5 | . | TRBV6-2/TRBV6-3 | TGTGCCAGCAGTTACTGGGGGGGTGAACGAGAGACCCAGTACTTC | CASSYWGGERETQYF
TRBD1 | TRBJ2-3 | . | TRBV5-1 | TGCGCCAGCCTACCTGGGACAGTTTCTAGCACAGATACGCAGTATTTT | CASLPGTVSSTDTQYF
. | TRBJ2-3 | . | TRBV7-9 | TGTGCCAGCAGCTTAGTCTTGCAGTCGGGGGTCGGCACAGATACGCAGTATTTT | CASSLVLQSGVGTDTQYF
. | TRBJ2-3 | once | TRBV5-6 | TGTGCCAGCAGCTTGGGTGTATCAGATACGCAGTATTTT | CASSLGVSDTQYF
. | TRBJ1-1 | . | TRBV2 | TGTGCCAGTGGGCAGGAAATGAACACTGAAGCTTTCTTT | CASGQEMNTEAFF
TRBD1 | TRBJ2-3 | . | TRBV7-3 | TGTGCCAGCAGCTCGCAACAGGGGGCTGGAGATACGCAGTATTTT | CASSSQQGAGDTQYF
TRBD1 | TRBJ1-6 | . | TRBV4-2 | TGTGCCAGCAGCCAAGAAGACAGGGATAATTCACCCCTCCACTTT | CASSQEDRDNSPLHF
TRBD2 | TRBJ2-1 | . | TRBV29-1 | TGCAGCGTTGAAGTACTAGCGGGGGACAGCTCCTACAATGAGCAGTTCTTC | CSVEVLAGDSSYNEQFF
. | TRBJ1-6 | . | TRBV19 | TGTGCCAGTAGTATTGCCGGGGTGGATTCACCCCTCCACTTT | CASSIAGVDSPLHF
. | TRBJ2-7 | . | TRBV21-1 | TGTGCCAGCAGACTAGCGGGAGGGCCTTTGGAGCAGTACTTC | CASRLAGGPLEQYF
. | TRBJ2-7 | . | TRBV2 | TGTGCCAGTAGCTCCTACGAGCAGTACTTC | CASSSYEQYF
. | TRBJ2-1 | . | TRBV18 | TGTGCCAGCTCACCAGACGTCAGCGGGCGCAATGAGCAGTTCTTC | CASSPDVSGRNEQFF
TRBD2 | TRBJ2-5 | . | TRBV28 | TGTGCCAGCAGTTTTTTGTGGGAGGGCCATCGGGAGACCCAGTACTTC | CASSFLWEGHRETQYF
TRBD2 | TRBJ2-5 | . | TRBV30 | TGTGCCTGGAGGGATCCCGGGGGGGGGCGAGAGACCCAGTACTTC | CAWRDPGGGRETQYF
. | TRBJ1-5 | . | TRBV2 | TGTGCCAGCAGTGAAGGGCTTTATAGCAATCAGCCCCAGCATTTT | CASSEGLYSNQPQHF
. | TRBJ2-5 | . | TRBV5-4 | TGTGCCAGCAGCTTAGGGACACACCAAGAGACCCAGTACTTC | CASSLGTHQETQYF
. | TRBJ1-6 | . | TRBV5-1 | TGCGCCAGCAGCTTGCAGGGACTGATTTCACCCCTCCACTTT | CASSLQGLISPLHF
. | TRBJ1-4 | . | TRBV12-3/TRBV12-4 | TGTGCCAGCAGTTTATTGGAGTCCGAAAAACTGTTTTTT | CASSLLESEKLFF
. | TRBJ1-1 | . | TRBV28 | TGTGCCAGCAGTCCTCTTTTTCCGAACACTGAAGCTTTCTTT | CASSPLFPNTEAFF
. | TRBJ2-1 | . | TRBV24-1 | TGTGCCACCAGTCCCAGGGGCAATGAGCAGTTCTTC | CATSPRGNEQFF
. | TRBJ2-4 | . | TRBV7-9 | TGTGCCAGCAGCTTAGGGGGCCCGAACATTCAGTACTTC | CASSLGGPNIQYF
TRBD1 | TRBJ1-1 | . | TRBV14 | TGTGCCAGCAGCCAAGATCGCGGACAGGGTACTGAAGCTTTCTTT | CASSQDRGQGTEAFF
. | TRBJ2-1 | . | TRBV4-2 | TGTGCCAGCAGCCAAAGCGACCTCAGGGATGAGGAGTACAATGAGCAGTTCTTC | CASSQSDLRDEEYNEQFF
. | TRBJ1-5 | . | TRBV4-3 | TGCGCCAGCAGCCAAGACCCAGCCAGGGAGGACTATAGCAATCAGCCCCAGCATTTT | CASSQDPAREDYSNQPQHF
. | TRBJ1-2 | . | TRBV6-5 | TGTGCCAGCAGTTACTCGATGTGGGGCCGGGACTATGGCTACACCTTC | CASSYSMWGRDYGYTF
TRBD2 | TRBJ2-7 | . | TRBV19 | TGTGCCAGTAGTACCTGGACTAGCGGGGGATCCTACGAGCAGTACTTC | CASSTWTSGGSYEQYF
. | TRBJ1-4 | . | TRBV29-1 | TGCAGCGTCTCTCCGGGGGAAAAACTGTTTTTT | CSVSPGEKLFF
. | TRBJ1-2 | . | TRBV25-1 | TGTGCCAGCAGTGCTCAGGGCCCCTATGGCTACACCTTC | CASSAQGPYGYTF
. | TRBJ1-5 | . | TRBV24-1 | TGTGCCACCAGTGATTTGTATAGCAATCAGCCCCAGCATTTT | CATSDLYSNQPQHF
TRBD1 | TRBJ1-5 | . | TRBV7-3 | TGTGCCAGCAGCGCCCGGGAGGGGGCCCGCCAGCCCCAGCATTTT | CASSAREGARQPQHF
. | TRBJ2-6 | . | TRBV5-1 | TGCGCCAGCAGCTTGTTCGGGGGGCCTGGGGCCAACGTCCTGACTTTC | CASSLFGGPGANVLTF
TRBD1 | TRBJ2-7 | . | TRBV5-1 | TGCGCCAGCAGCTTCCCGGGACAGGCTACCTACGAGCAGTACTTC | CASSFPGQATYEQYF